This TCR beta chain stems from a study of T cell repertoires in ileal Crohn's disease (dated by TCRdb to between 2019 and 2020). Broadly, across the study: The median duration of disease was approximately 7.9 years, and at the time of surgery approximately 34% of patients were active smokers. Every patient underwent surgery because of a complication, which was stricturing disease in around 60% of cases and penetrating disease in approximately 40%. Roughly half of the patients were given postoperative therapy, with 15 to 20 on anti-TNF agents and about a dozen on thiopurines. TCR repertoire analysis was done in 50 or so Crohn's disease patients from a prospective multicentre cohort. The study was conducted in parallel with a multicentre cohort that was designed to identify predictors of early endoscopic recurrence following ileocolonic resection. Endoscopic postoperative recurrence was defined as a Rutgeerts score above i0. A total of approximately 150 mucosal samples from approximately 57 patients were sequenced, collected from several sites on the surgical specimen and at postoperative endoscopy. Study-level results and caveats: Endoscopic recurrence was found to be associated with higher high-frequency clone percentages at surgery, and recurrence was observed in all patients with clonality above 26.8% (18/57). A significantly higher proportion of clonal expansions was observed in active smokers at surgery than in non-smokers (approximately 28% vs 17%, p=0.02). Only a subgroup of patients, of unstated size, had mucosal CD4 and CD8 T cells sorted and sequenced. Compared with CD4 T cells, sorted CD8 T cells contained more high-frequency clones, which suggests that the mucosal expansions were mostly CD8.

For commercial TCRB immunosequencing, 400 to 550 nanograms of biopsy DNA were submitted for each sample. Adaptive Biotechnology amplified the CDR3 regions from genomic DNA with a two-step multiplex PCR designed to control amplification bias. In the first PCR, primers covered every V and J gene segment, and in the second PCR, barcodes and Illumina adapters were added. CDR3 libraries were sequenced on an Illumina instrument. In the authors' own workflow: The analysis drew on both the pipelines supplied by the vendor and custom analysis of the raw data in R/Bioconductor running R version 3.3.0. Clonality, ranging from 0 to 1, was calculated as the inverse of the normalised Shannon entropy of all productive clones. High-frequency clones were defined as the repertoire share of the top 100 clones, retaining only clones passing a 95% confidence test. Overlap between samples was measured with the Morisita-Horn index, while repertoire diversity was measured with the Simpson index. The clones in this table, taken by TCRdb from immuneACCESS, are in-frame only. Not every clone is retained; where verified, under half of the shortfall comes from an unresolved V gene, and the cause of the rest is unknown. V and J calls and clone size come straight from that table; D and trimming were deduced from the DNA. The sample records thousands of clones, about 83% of which are singletons. About 4.4% of the sample rests with the top ten.

There are 12 amino acids in the CDR3, from cysteine to phenylalanine inclusive. The sequence is cut down to CDR3 DNA, 36 bases in frame from base 1. V lost 3 bases and J lost 10 bases; the stretch between them is 12 bases long. According to the germline V gene, CDR1 reads MDHEN and CDR2 reads SYDVKM. To be eligible, patients had to be adults with ileal or ileocolonic Crohn's disease and an indication for ileocolonic resection. Whole ileal mucosal biopsies were kept frozen at -80 degrees C prior to DNA extraction. Genomic DNA was isolated from frozen whole biopsies using a TRizol-based method, and the DNA was quantified with a NanoDrop 2000 spectrophotometer. This clone was detected only a few times. Its antigen is currently not known. No much larger clone is present one base from it, and per-base qualities are unavailable.

The sample comprised ileal tissue. The rearrangement joined TRBV28 to TRBJ1-1; the D gene is not confidently resolved. This receptor was identified in an adult with Crohn's disease. The sequenced DNA is TGTGCCAGCAGTTTTTACGGGGTTCCAGCTTTCTTT. Its coded protein is CASSFYGVPAFF. Where the CDR3 stops, the reference TRBV28 and TRBJ1-1 genes take over; the full variable domain is DVKVTQSSRYLVKRTGEKVFLECVQDMDHENMFWYRQDPGLGLRLIYFSYDVKMKEKGDIPEGYSVSREKKERFSLILESASTNQTSMYLCASSFYGVPAFFGQGTRLTVV.